These 29 T cell receptor beta chains came from one sample sequenced in a study of blood T cells in healthy people across ages. Using a J-beta primer mix together with a sample-barcoded 5' primer, a second PCR was run for about 6 to 11 cycles. TCRdb reprocessed the 5' RACE reads with MiXCR, giving one entry per CDR3 protein. The sample holds just under 750,000 distinct CDR3 sequences, about a fifth seen once. The sample was blood. Receptors originate from a man in his 70s in good health.

Only a few counts were recorded for this clonotype. The rearrangement links TRBV12-3 or TRBV12-4 to TRBJ2-3, with TRBD1 matching 7 bases. This CDR3 contains 15 residues. V was pared by 1 base and J by 5 bases, with 6 bases of the junction left unmatched. CDR3 sequence: CASSLVGGSGDTQYF. The CDR3 bases are TGTGCCAGCAGTTTAGTAGGGGGCAGCGGAGATACGCAGTATTTT.

The chain couples TRBV6-1 to TRBJ2-1, with TRBD2 as a possible D gene (6 bases). Germline V gives CDR1 MNHNS, CDR2 SASEGT. The CDR3 is 15 amino acids. Trimming removed 4 bases at V and 6 bases at J, with 16 bases between. This CDR3 is CASSVEWGAGNEQFF. The CDR3 DNA reads TGTGCCAGCAGTGTCGAGTGGGGAGCGGGCAATGAGCAGTTCTTC.

This clonotype was observed a few times. The chain uses TRBV5-1 and TRBJ2-5; 10 bases agree with TRBD2. This CDR3 has 15 residues. The J segment lost 3 bases and the V segment lost 1 base, leaving 3 bases of the junction unmatched. Germline V gene lookup returns CDR1 SGHRS and CDR2 YFSETQ. CDR3 in DNA: TGCGCCAGCAGCTTGATGGGACTAGCGAAAGAGACCCAGTACTTC. Translation: CASSLMGLAKETQYF.

The chain is built from TRBV19 and TRBJ1-2, with D possibly matching TRBD1 (5 bases). Germline loops: CDR1 LNHDA, CDR2 SQIVND (reference sequence). V was shortened by 3 bases and J by 0 bases, with 17 bases between the two germline ends. This CDR3 has 17 amino acids. CDR3 amino acids: CASSIGSTDYANYGYTF. The CDR3 coding sequence is TGTGCCAGTAGTATTGGTTCGACAGACTATGCTAACTATGGCTACACCTTC.

This clonotype has ten or more counts. At one of its ends the junction is not consistent with the germline gene, which may arise from a read error. This rearrangement joins TRBV7-2 to TRBJ2-3; no clear D gene. The CDR3 contains 15 residues. Germline CDR1 and CDR2: SGHTA and FQGNSA. The CDR3 DNA follows: TGCGCCAGCAGCTTGGACGGAGCTAGCACAGATACGCAGTATTTT. The encoded protein is CASSLDGASTDTQYF.

This clonotype was recorded a few times. The chain is built from TRBV7-2 and TRBJ2-6, with D hard to call. Per germline, CDR1 SGHTA and CDR2 FQGNSA. The CDR3 sequence is 14 residues long. V was shortened by 5 bases and J by 2 bases, with 7 bases between the two germline ends. CDR3 bases: TGTGCCAGCAGCACAGCCCCTGGGGCCAACGTCCTGACTTTC. It encodes CASSTAPGANVLTF.

Only a few counts were recorded for this clonotype. The chain is built from TRBV11-3 and TRBJ2-2; D is undetermined. Per germline, CDR1 SGHNT and CDR2 YENEEA. V dropped 4 bases and J dropped 7 bases, with 10 bases sitting between them. The CDR3 runs to 13 residues. The CDR3 DNA reads as TGTGCCAGCAGCTATAATTTGGGCGGGGAGCTGTTTTTT. Amino acids: CASSYNLGGELFF.

This clonotype showed up just a few times. V is TRBV3-1 and J is TRBJ1-4, with no clear D. V gave up 3 bases and J gave up 4 bases, with 12 bases separating them. This CDR3 spans 15 amino acids. Germline loops: CDR1 LGHDT, CDR2 YNNKEL (reference sequence). CDR3 in amino acids: CASSHDRAFNEKLFF. The CDR3 DNA sequence: TGTGCCAGCAGCCACGACCGGGCCTTTAATGAAAAACTGTTTTTT.

V and J are TRBV4-2 and TRBJ1-2; the D is unclear. The CDR3 extends over 13 amino acids. Trimming stripped 1 base from V and 5 bases from J, with 8 bases between. Germline-derived CDR1 and CDR2 are LGHNA and YNFKEQ. The CDR3 loop is CASSQALMYGYTF. The CDR3 nucleotides are TGTGCCAGCAGCCAAGCTCTGATGTATGGCTACACCTTC.

This clonotype was seen a handful of times. V is TRBV5-1 and J is TRBJ1-1; 8 positions match TRBD1. Germline loops: CDR1 SGHRS, CDR2 YFSETQ. After removal of 0 bases from V and 4 bases from J, the junction contained 5 bases not matched to a gene. The CDR3 is 15 amino acids. The chain's CDR3 is CASSLGTGIGTEAFF. CDR3 sequence (DNA): TGCGCCAGCAGCTTGGGGACAGGGATCGGCACTGAAGCTTTCTTT. The full variable domain, completed using reference TRBV5-1 and TRBJ1-1, is KAGVTQTPRYLIKTRGQQVTLSCSPISGHRSVSWYQQTPGQGLQFLFEYFSETQRNKGNFPGRFSGRQFSNSRSEMNVSTLELGDSALYLCASSLGTGIGTEAFFGQGTRLTVV.

V usage is TRBV7-6 and J usage is TRBJ2-7; D gene ambiguous. Germline CDR1 reads SGHVS; CDR2 reads FNYEAQ. This CDR3 comprises 16 residues. Trimming stripped 5 bases from V and 0 bases from J, with 17 bases between. The CDR3 here is CASSPTPGRSSYEQYF. CDR3 DNA: TGTGCCAGCAGCCCTACCCCCGGCAGGAGCTCCTACGAGCAGTACTTC.

This clonotype showed up just a few times. The CDR3 sequence: CASSFGLGNTEAFF. The CDR3 coding sequence is TGCGCCAGCAGCTTCGGCCTTGGGAACACTGAAGCTTTCTTT. The chain carries TRBV5-1 and TRBJ1-1; D ambiguous. V was clipped by 2 bases and J by 1 base, with 9 bases between them. CDR3 size: 14 residues. Germline values: CDR1 SGHRS, CDR2 YFSETQ.

The chain is built from TRBV20-1 and TRBJ2-5, with 8 nucleotides matching TRBD2. This CDR3 spans 15 amino acids. V gave up 3 bases and J gave up 5 bases; unmatched junction bases: 11. Germline-derived CDR1 and CDR2 are DFQATT and SNEGSKA (reference sequence). The CDR3 nucleotides are TGCAGTGCTAGCGGGGGGGCTCGTTTGAGGGAGACCCAGTACTTC. This encodes CSASGGARLRETQYF.

This clonotype appeared a few times. This chain connects TRBV5-1 to TRBJ1-2; D may be TRBD1 (5 bases). V was pared by 1 base and J by 8 bases, with 12 bases between. From germline, CDR1 is SGHRS and CDR2 YFSETQ. CDR3 length: 13 amino acids. The CDR3 sequence is CASSLSQGGGYTF. CDR3 bases: TGCGCCAGCAGCTTGTCTCAGGGCGGGGGCTACACCTTC.

This clonotype was observed at least ten times. CDR3 nucleotides: TGTGCCAGCAGCCCACGACTGACAAAGCCCTCCTACGAGCAGTACTTC. The encoded protein is CASSPRLTKPSYEQYF. This chain joins TRBV7-2 and TRBJ2-5; D unresolved. The J call is doubtful: the DNA matches TRBJ2-7 better. This CDR3 is 16 amino acids long. Germline CDR1 SGHTA, CDR2 FQGNSA.

The chain couples TRBV12-3 or TRBV12-4 to TRBJ1-3; TRBD1 matches 10 bases. The junction had 14 bases not matched to a gene; V was cut back by 5 bases and J by 1 base. The CDR3 sequence is 19 residues long. DNA of the CDR3: TGTGCCAGCAGTGCGGCCCGGGACAGGGGAAAGGGATCTGGAAACACCATATATTTT. Encoded protein: CASSAARDRGKGSGNTIYF.

This clonotype came up a few times. J is TRBJ1-2 and V is TRBV28; D remains ambiguous. V was clipped by 8 bases and J by 13 bases, with 8 bases between them. Germline V gene sequence: CDR1 MDHEN, CDR2 SYDVKM. The CDR3 length is 8 residues. This CDR3 reads CASPEGTF. The CDR3, as DNA: TGTGCCAGCCCGGAGGGCACCTTC.

This clonotype was picked up a small number of times. The chain is built from TRBV20-1 and TRBJ2-5; 9 nucleotides match TRBD2. The CDR3 length is 15 residues. Germline CDR1 DFQATT, CDR2 SNEGSKA (reference sequence). V shed 1 base, J shed 9 bases, and the junction held 12 bases outside the gene matches. CDR3 protein: CSARVPGTSKRPQYF. The CDR3 nucleotides are TGCAGTGCTAGAGTACCCGGGACTAGCAAGAGACCCCAGTACTTC.

The chain links TRBV6-1 to TRBJ2-5, with 8 bases lining up with TRBD1. The DNA end favors TRBJ2-7, so the J call may be wrong. CDR3 length: 14 residues. Germline CDR1 is MNHNS and CDR2 is SASEGT. This chain's CDR3 is CASSGPGGPYEQYF. The DNA of the CDR3 is TGTGCCAGCAGTGGACCAGGGGGCCCCTACGAGCAGTACTTC.

This chain connects TRBV4-1 to TRBJ2-3; D is uncertain. V was clipped by 0 bases and J by 6 bases, with 10 bases between them. CDR1 and CDR2 (germline): MGHRA, YSYEKL. This CDR3 is 14 amino acids long. The CDR3, as DNA: TGCGCCAGCAGCCAAGATCGAACGTTGGATACGCAGTATTTT. The encoded protein is CASSQDRTLDTQYF.

V is TRBV6-1 and J is TRBJ1-3; 7 bases fit TRBD1. Germline V gene sequence: CDR1 MNHNS, CDR2 SASEGT. This CDR3 spans 15 amino acids. The ends lost 5 bases at V and 4 bases at J; junction bases unmatched: 8. CDR3 nucleotide sequence: TGTGCCAGCAGTAGAACAGGGGCGTCAGGAAACACCATATATTTT. Translated, it gives CASSRTGASGNTIYF.

This clonotype was detected only a few times. V gene TRBV6-5 combines with J gene TRBJ1-5; 7 bases are shared with TRBD1. CDR1 is MNHEY and CDR2 is SVGAGI in the germline V gene. The V segment lost 6 bases and the J segment 6 bases; nucleotides outside the gene matches: 11. The CDR3 length is 15 residues. The chain's CDR3 is CASSPDRRVGQPQHF. The CDR3 nucleotides read TGTGCCAGCAGCCCGGACAGGAGGGTAGGTCAGCCCCAGCATTTT.

There are a few counts of this clonotype. A junction boundary mismatches the germline segment, possibly from a read error. V and J are TRBV6-5 and TRBJ1-1; no clear D gene. This CDR3 is built from 13 residues. Germline-derived CDR1 and CDR2 are MNHEY and SVGAGI. For the CDR3, the DNA is TGTGTCAGCACACCCCGTCCGAACACTGAAGCGTTCTTT. Its translation is CVSTPRPNTEAFF.

The V and J genes are TRBV6-5 and TRBJ1-2, with D possibly being TRBD1 (5 bases). This CDR3 has 17 residues. Trimming stripped 2 bases from V and 1 base from J, with 17 bases between. The germline CDR1 and CDR2 sequences are MNHEY and SVGAGI. The CDR3 region is CASSYTPSRALNYGYTF. The CDR3 nucleotides read TGTGCCAGCAGTTACACTCCGAGCAGGGCCCTTAACTATGGCTACACCTTC.

This clonotype was found a few times. J is TRBJ2-3 and V is TRBV28, with 7 positions matching TRBD2. This CDR3 contains 16 residues. V gave up 3 bases and J gave up 2 bases; unmatched junction bases: 8. Germline lookup yields CDR1 MDHEN and CDR2 SYDVKM. The CDR3 coding sequence is TGTGCCAGCAGTTTCGCTCAGGGACTAATCACAGATACGCAGTATTTT. It encodes CASSFAQGLITDTQYF.

This clonotype has just a few counts. The chain couples TRBV2 to TRBJ1-5; a weak D match, TRBD1 (6 bases). Trimming removed 5 bases at V and 2 bases at J, with 13 bases between. The germline CDR1 and CDR2 sequences are SNHLY and FYNNEI. This CDR3 spans 15 amino acids. The chain's CDR3 is CASSREQGRNQPQHF. Written as DNA, the CDR3 is TGTGCCAGCAGTCGCGAACAGGGCCGCAATCAGCCCCAGCATTTT.

A few counts support this clonotype. The chain carries TRBV7-9 and TRBJ2-7; D is possibly TRBD2 (6 bases). Germline V gene lookup returns CDR1 SEHNR and CDR2 FQNEAQ (reference sequence). With 5 bases removed from V and 3 bases from J, the gap between germline ends came to 11 bases. The CDR3 loop spans 13 amino acids. The CDR3 region is CASSTSLNYEQYF. CDR3 DNA sequence: TGTGCCAGCAGCACTAGCTTGAACTACGAGCAGTACTTC.

This chain joins TRBV3-1 and TRBJ2-1; TRBD2 matches 7 bases. The CDR3 has 16 residues. The J segment lost 7 bases and the V segment lost 4 bases, leaving 13 bases of the junction unmatched. Germline V gives CDR1 LGHDT, CDR2 YNNKEL (reference sequence). CDR3 region: CASSPRLTGGRNEQFF. The CDR3 coding sequence is TGTGCCAGCAGCCCCCGGCTAACGGGAGGTAGGAATGAGCAGTTCTTC.

The J gene is TRBJ2-3, the V gene TRBV18, with a weak D call TRBD1 (6 bases). The CDR3 is 14 residues long. V lost 0 bases to trimming and J lost 8 bases, with 12 bases between them. Germline CDR1 KGHSH, CDR2 LQKENI. The CDR3 loop is CASSPPGQSFTQYF. The CDR3 DNA is TGTGCCAGCTCACCACCCGGACAGTCCTTTACGCAGTATTTT.